This T cell receptor beta chain was found in a study of blood T cells in healthy people across ages. Isolation recovered at least 6.5 million PBMCs from every sample. With a J-beta primer mix and a sample-barcoded 5' primer, a second PCR ran about 6 to 11 cycles. TCRdb re-called the 5' RACE reads through MiXCR, storing one row per CDR3 protein. The sample has about 900,000 distinct CDR3 sequences, less than 80% seen once; the top ten hold about 27%. In the case of this clonotype: Its antigen is undetermined. Relative to the germline gene, one junction end is altered; a read error may explain this.

Overall study results and limits: It was the long-lived donors that had more naive CD4+ cells and higher diversity than aged donors.

This CDR3 comprises 12 residues. CDR1 and CDR2 (germline): GTSNPN, SVGIG (reference sequence). The origin of this receptor is a man aged 30-40 years in good health. The sequencing input was blood. This chain connects TRBV30 to TRBJ1-2, with D possibly matching TRBD1 (5 bases). The CDR3 is CAGSGQGTGYTF. DNA for the CDR3: TGTGCCGGGAGTGGGCAGGGTACGGGCTACACCTTC. The full variable domain, in which reference TRBV30 and TRBJ1-2 provide the parts outside the CDR3, is SQTIHQWPATLVQPVGSPLSLECTVEGTSNPNLYWYRQAAGRGLQLLFYSVGIGQISSEVPQNLSASRPQDRQFILSSKKLLLSDSGFYLCAGSGQGTGYTFGSGTRLTVV.